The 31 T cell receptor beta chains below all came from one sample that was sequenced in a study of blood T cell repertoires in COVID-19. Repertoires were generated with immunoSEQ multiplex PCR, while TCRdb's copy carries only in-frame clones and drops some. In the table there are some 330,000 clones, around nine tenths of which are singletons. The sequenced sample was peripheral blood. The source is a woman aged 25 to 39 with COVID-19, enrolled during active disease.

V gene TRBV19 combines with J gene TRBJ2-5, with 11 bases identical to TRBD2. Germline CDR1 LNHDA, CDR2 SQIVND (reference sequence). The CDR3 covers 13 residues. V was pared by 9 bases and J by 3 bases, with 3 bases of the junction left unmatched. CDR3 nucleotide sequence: TGTGCCAGAGCGGGACTAGCGGAAGAGACCCAGTACTTC. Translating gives CARAGLAEETQYF.

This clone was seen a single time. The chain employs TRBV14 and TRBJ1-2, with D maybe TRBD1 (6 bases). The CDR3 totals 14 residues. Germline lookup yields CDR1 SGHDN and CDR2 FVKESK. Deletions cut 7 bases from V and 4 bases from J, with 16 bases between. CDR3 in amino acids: CASIRFSRGYGYTF. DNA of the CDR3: TGTGCCAGCATCAGATTCTCCAGGGGCTATGGCTACACCTTC. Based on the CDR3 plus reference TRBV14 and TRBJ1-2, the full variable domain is EAGVTQFPSHSVIEKGQTVTLRCDPISGHDNLYWYRRVMGKEIKFLLHFVKESKQDESGMPNNRFLAERTGGTYSTLKVQPAELEDSGVYFCASIRFSRGYGYTFGSGTRLTVV.

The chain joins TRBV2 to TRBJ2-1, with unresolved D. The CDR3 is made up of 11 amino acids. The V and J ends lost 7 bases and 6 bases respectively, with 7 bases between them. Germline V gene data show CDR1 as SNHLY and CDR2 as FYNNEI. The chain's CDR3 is CASTDGNEQFF. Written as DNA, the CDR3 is TGTGCCAGCACTGACGGCAATGAGCAGTTCTTC.

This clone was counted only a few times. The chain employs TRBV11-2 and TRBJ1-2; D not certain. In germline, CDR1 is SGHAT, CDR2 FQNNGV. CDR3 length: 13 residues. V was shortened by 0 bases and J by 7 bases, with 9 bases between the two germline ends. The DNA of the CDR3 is TGTGCCAGCAGCTTAGATCTGCTATCTGGCTACACCTTC. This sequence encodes CASSLDLLSGYTF.

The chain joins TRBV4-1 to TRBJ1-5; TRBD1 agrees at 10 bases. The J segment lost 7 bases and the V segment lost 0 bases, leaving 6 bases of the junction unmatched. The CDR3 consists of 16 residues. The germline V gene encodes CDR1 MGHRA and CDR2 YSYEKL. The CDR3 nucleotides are TGCGCCAGCAGCCAAGAGGGACAGGGGAGAGGGCAGCCCCAGCATTTT. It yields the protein CASSQEGQGRGQPQHF.

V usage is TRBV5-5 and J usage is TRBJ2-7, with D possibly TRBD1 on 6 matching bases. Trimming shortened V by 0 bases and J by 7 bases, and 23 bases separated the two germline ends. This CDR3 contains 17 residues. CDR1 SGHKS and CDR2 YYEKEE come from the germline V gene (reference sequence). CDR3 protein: CASSLVIRGSGQGEQYF. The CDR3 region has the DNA TGTGCCAGCAGCTTGGTAATTCGGGGCAGTGGGCAGGGGGAGCAGTACTTC.

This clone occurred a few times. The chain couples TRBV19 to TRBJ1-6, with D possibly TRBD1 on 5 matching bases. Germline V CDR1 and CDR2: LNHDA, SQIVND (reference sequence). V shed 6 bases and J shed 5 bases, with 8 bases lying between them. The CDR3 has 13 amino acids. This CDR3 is CASRTGNNSPLHF. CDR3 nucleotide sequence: TGTGCCAGTAGAACAGGCAATAATTCACCCCTCCACTTT.

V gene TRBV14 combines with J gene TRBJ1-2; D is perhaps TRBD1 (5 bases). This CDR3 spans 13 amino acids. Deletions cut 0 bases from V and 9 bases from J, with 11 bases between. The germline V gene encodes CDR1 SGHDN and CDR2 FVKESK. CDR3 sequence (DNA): TGTGCCAGCAGCCAAGAGGTGACAGCTCGCTACACCTTC. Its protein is CASSQEVTARYTF.

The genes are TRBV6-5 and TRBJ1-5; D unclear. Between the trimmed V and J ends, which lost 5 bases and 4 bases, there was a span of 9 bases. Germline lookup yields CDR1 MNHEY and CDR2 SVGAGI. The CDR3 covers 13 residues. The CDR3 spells CASSLSRNQPQHF. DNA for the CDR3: TGTGCCAGCAGTCTATCGCGTAATCAGCCCCAGCATTTT.

CDR3 nucleotides: TGTGCCAGCTTTCAGGGCACTGAAGCTTTCTTT. Translation: CASFQGTEAFF. V is TRBV6-5 and J is TRBJ1-1, with D tentatively TRBD1 (5 bases). CDR3 length equals 11 residues. Trimming took off 8 bases at V and 4 bases at J, with 8 bases between the two ends. The germline gives CDR1 MNHEY, CDR2 SVGAGI.

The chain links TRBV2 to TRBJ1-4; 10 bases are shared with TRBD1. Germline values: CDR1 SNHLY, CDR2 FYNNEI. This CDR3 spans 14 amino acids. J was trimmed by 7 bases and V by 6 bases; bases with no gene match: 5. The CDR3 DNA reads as TGTGCCAGCAGAGAGACAGGGGGCGGTGAAAAACTGTTTTTT. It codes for CASRETGGGEKLFF.

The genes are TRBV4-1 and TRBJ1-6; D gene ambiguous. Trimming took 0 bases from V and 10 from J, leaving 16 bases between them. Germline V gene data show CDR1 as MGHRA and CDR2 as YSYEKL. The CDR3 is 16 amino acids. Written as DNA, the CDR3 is TGCGCCAGCAGCCAAGAAGAGAGGAGGGCCCTATCACCCCTCCACTTT. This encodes CASSQEERRALSPLHF.

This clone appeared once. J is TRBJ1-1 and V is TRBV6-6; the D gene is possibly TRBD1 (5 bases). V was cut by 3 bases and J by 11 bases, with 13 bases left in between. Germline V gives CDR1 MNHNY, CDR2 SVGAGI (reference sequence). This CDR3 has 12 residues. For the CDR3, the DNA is TGTGCCAGCAGTTATACAGGCGAAGTGGCTTTCTTT. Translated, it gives CASSYTGEVAFF.

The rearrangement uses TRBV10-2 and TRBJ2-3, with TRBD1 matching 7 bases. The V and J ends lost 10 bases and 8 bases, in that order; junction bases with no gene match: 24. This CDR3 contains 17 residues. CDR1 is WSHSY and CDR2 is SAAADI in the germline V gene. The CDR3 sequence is CAIEAPTGESTVGTQYF. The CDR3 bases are TGCGCCATCGAGGCGCCTACAGGGGAGAGCACAGTTGGTACGCAGTATTTT.

CDR3: CASSYGSPTGELFF. CDR3 in DNA: TGTGCCAGCAGTTATGGCTCCCCGACCGGGGAGCTGTTTTTT. This rearrangement joins TRBV6-2 or TRBV6-3 to TRBJ2-2, with unresolved D. Trimming pared 3 bases from V and 5 bases from J, leaving 10 bases between. Germline V gene data show CDR1 as MNHEY and CDR2 as SVGEGT. This CDR3 spans 14 amino acids.

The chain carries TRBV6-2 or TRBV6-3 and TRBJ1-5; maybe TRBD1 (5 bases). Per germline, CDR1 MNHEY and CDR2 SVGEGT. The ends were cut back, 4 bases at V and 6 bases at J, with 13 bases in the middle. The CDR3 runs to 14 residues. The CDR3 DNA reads TGTGCCAGCAGTTCGCAGGGATTCGCTCAGCCCCAGCATTTT. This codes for CASSSQGFAQPQHF.

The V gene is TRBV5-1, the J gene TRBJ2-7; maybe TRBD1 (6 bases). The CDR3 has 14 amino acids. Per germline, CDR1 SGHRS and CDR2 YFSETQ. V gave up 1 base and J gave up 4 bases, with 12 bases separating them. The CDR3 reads CASSLLGGWYEQYF. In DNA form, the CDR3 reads TGCGCCAGCAGCTTGTTAGGGGGTTGGTACGAGCAGTACTTC.

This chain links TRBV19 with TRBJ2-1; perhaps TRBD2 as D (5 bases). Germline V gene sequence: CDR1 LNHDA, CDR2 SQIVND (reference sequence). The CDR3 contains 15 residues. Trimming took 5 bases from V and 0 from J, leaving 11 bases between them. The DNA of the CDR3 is TGTGCCAGTAGTGTGGCGGGCAGCTCCTACAATGAGCAGTTCTTC. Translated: CASSVAGSSYNEQFF.

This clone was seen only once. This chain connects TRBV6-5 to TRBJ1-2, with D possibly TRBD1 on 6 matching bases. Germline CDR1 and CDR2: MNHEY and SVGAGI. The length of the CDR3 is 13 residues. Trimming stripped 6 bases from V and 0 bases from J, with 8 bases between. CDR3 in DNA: TGTGCCAGCAGGACAGGCGCTAACTATGGCTACACCTTC. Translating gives CASRTGANYGYTF.

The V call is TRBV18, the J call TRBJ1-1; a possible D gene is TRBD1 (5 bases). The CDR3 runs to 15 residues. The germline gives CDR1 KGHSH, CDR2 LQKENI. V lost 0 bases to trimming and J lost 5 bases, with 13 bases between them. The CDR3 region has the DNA TGTGCCAGCTCACCACCGCCGGCAGGGAGGACTGAAGCTTTCTTT. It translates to CASSPPPAGRTEAFF.

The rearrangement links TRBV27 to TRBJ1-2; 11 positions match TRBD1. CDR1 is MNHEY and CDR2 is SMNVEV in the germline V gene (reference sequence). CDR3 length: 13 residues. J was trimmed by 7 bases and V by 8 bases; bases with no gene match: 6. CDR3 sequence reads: CASRRTGGVGYTF. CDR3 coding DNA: TGTGCCAGCCGGAGGACAGGGGGCGTTGGCTACACCTTC.

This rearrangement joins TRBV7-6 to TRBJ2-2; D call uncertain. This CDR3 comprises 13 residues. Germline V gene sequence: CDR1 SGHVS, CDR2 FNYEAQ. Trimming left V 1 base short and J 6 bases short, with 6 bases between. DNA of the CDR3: TGTGCCAGCAGCTTAGGAACGGCCGGGGAGCTGTTTTTT. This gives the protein CASSLGTAGELFF. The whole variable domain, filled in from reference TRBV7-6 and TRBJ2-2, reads GAGVSQSPRYKVTKRGQDVALRCDPISGHVSLYWYRQALGQGPEFLTYFNYEAQQDKSGLPNDRFSAERPEGSISTLTIQRTEQRDSAMYRCASSLGTAGELFFGEGSRLTVL.

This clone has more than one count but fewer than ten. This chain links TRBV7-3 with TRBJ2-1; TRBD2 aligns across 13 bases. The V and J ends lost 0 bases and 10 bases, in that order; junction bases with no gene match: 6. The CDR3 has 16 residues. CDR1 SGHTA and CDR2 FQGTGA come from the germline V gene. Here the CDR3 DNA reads TGTGCCAGCAGCTTAACTACTAGCGGGGGGGCAAGAGAGCAGTTCTTC. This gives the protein CASSLTTSGGAREQFF. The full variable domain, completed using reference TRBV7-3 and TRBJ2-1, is GAGVSQTPSNKVTEKGKYVELRCDPISGHTALYWYRQSLGQGPEFLIYFQGTGAADDSGLPNDRFFAVRPEGSVSTLKIQRTERGDSAVYLCASSLTTSGGAREQFFGPGTRLTVL.

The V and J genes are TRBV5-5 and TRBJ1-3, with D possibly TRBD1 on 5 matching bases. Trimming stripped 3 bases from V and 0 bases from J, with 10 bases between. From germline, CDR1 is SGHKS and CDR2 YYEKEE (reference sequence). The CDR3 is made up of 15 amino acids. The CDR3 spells CASSWQGSSGNTIYF. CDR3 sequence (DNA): TGTGCCAGCAGCTGGCAGGGTAGCTCTGGAAACACCATATATTTT.

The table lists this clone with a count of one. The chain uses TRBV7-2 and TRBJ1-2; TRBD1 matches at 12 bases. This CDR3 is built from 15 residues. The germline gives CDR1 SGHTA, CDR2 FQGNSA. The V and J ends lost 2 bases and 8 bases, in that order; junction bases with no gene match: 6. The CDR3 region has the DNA TGTGCCAGCAGCTTATCTGTTGGGACAGGGGGCGGCTACACCTTC. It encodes CASSLSVGTGGGYTF.

CDR3 nucleotide sequence: TGTGCCAGCAGCTCGAGCCTTAATCAGCCCCAGCATTTT. As protein: CASSSSLNQPQHF. The rearrangement joins TRBV7-8 to TRBJ1-5; the D is unclear. V was shortened by 4 bases and J by 4 bases, with 8 bases between the two germline ends. Germline CDR1 SGHVS, CDR2 FQNEAQ. The CDR3 has 13 amino acids.

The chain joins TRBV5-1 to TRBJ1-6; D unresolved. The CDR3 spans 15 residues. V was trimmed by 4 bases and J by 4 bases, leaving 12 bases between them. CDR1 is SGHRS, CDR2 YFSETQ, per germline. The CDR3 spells CASSPSAIYNSPLHF. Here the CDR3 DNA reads TGCGCCAGCAGCCCCTCAGCGATTTATAATTCACCCCTCCACTTT.

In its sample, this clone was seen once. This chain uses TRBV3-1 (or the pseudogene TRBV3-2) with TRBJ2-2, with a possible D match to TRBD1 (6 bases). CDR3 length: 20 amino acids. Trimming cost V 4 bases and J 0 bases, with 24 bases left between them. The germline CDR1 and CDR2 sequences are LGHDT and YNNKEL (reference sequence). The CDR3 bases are TGTGCCAGCAGCCTATATTTTAATTGGGACACCCAAACGAACACCGGGGAGCTGTTTTTT. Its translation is CASSLYFNWDTQTNTGELFF.

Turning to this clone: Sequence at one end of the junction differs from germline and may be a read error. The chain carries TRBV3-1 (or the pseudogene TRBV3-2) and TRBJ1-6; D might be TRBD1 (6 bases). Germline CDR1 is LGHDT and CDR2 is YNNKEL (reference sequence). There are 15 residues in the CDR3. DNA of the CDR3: TGTGCCAGCAGCCAAGTGGGGACACTTAATTCCCCCCTCCACTTT. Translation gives CASSQVGTLNSPLHF.

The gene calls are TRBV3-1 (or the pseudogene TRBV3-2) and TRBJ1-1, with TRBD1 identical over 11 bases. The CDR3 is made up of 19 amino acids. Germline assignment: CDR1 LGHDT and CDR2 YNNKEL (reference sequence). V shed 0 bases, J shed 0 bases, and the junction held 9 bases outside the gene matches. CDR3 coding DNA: TGTGCCAGCAGCCAAGAATCCTCCGGGACAGGGGGAATGAACACTGAAGCTTTCTTT. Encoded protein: CASSQESSGTGGMNTEAFF.

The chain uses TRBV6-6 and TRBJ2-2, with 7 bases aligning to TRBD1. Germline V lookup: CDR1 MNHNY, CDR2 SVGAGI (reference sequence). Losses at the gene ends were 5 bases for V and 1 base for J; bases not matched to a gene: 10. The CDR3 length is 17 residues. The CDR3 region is CASSPIYWTGNTGELFF. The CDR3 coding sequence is TGTGCCAGCAGTCCTATTTACTGGACAGGGAACACCGGGGAGCTGTTTTTT.